The T cell receptor beta chain under discussion was sequenced for a study of graft-versus-host responses after intestinal transplantation. As for the study in general: Recipients obtained multivisceral, liver-intestinal, or isolated intestinal transplants.

Germline lookup yields CDR1 SNHLY and CDR2 FYNNEI. The CDR3 is 13 residues long. V lost 10 bases, J lost 4 bases, and 16 bases lay in between. Whole-study results and caveats: HvG clone declines early post-transplant were associated with peak circulating GvH levels.

A remark on this clone: The antigen is unknown.

Here immunoSEQ multiplex PCR was the method, and the copy in TCRdb shows in-frame clones only, minus some. The sample holds roughly 97,000 clones, 90% to 95% seen once. The source was unstimulated CD4+ T cells sorted from spleen or lymph node cells, collected before transplant. The receptor's source is a human donor who was the organ donor for an intestinal transplant. The chain is built from TRBV2 and TRBJ1-1, with D possibly being TRBD1 (5 bases). The CDR3 reads CATFPVRGTEAFF. DNA for the CDR3: TGTGCCACCTTCCCCGTAAGGGGCACTGAAGCTTTCTTT.